One TCR beta chain is described in this entry. Its antigen is unknown. One entry per CDR3 protein, called by TCRdb with MiXCR from the 5' RACE reads. The table shows 140,000 to 150,000 distinct CDR3 sequences, with 15% to 20% occurring only once. The source of the sample is a study of T-cell memory formation after mild COVID-19. Study results and caveats: Mostly located in CM and EM were contracting CD4+ clones, with contracting CD8+ clones located in EMRA.

This TCR came from an adult woman who had mild COVID-19 (a few samples of this study predate the infection). Cell type and time point are not known. The sample was PBMCs or a T cell subset sorted from them (not recorded which).

Here the CDR3 reads CASSQFPGDTQYF. For the CDR3, the DNA is TGTGCCAGCAGCCAATTTCCTGGGGATACGCAGTATTTT. The chain combines TRBV14 with TRBJ2-3; D gene ambiguous. Looked up from germline, CDR1 is SGHDN and CDR2 is FVKESK. Trimming took 2 bases from V and 6 from J, leaving 9 bases between them. This CDR3 comprises 13 residues.